A selection of T cell receptor beta chains follows, all from one sample in a study of blood T cell repertoires in COVID-19. Repertoires were generated with immunoSEQ multiplex PCR, while TCRdb's copy carries only in-frame clones and drops some. The sample includes 98,000 or so clones, more than 75% of them seen just once. The sequencing sample was made of peripheral blood. The receptor source for this set is a man aged 55 to 70 with acute or convalescent COVID-19. Each CDR3 is given with its conserved first and last residue. A D gene is named only where the DNA matches it firmly. A clone size is listed for some rows: how often the clone was seen (once, few, many), or a class if it is expanded.

cdr3_length	d_call	clone_size	j_call	v_call	cdr3_aa	cdr3_nt
14	TRBD1	.	TRBJ1-1	TRBV7-8	CASSPRDRGTEAFF	TGTGCCAGCAGCCCGCGGGACAGGGGGACTGAAGCTTTCTTT
15	TRBD2	.	TRBJ2-2	TRBV6-5	CASSQLTSNTGELFF	TGTGCCAGCAGTCAACTGACTAGCAACACCGGGGAGCTGTTTTTT
15	.	.	TRBJ1-1	TRBV5-5	CASSLGYDSHTEAFF	TGTGCCAGCAGTTTGGGATATGACAGTCACACTGAAGCTTTCTTT
15	TRBD2	few	TRBJ2-3	TRBV5-1	CASSGSGRLTDTQYF	TGCGCCAGCAGCGGTAGCGGGAGATTGACAGATACGCAGTATTTT
17	TRBD1	.	TRBJ1-2	TRBV9	CASSVVPGGPTNYGYTF	TGTGCCAGCAGCGTAGTGCCAGGGGGTCCGACTAACTATGGCTACACCTTC
15	.	once	TRBJ1-3	TRBV9	CASSPQRASGNTIYF	TGTGCCAGCAGCCCCCAGAGGGCGTCTGGAAACACCATATATTTT
14	.	.	TRBJ2-1	TRBV4-3	CASSQRGLANEQFF	TGCGCCAGCAGCCAAAGGGGGTTGGCCAATGAGCAGTTCTTC
14	TRBD2	.	TRBJ2-5	TRBV24-1	CATSDFERDGTQYF	TGTGCCACCAGTGATTTCGAGCGGGACGGGACCCAGTACTTC
19	TRBD2	.	TRBJ2-2	TRBV9	CASSSRFGTSGIGTGELFF	TGTGCCAGCAGCTCACGGTTCGGGACTAGCGGGATTGGCACCGGGGAGCTGTTTTTT
14	.	.	TRBJ1-5	TRBV29-1	CSVSETASNQPQHF	TGCAGCGTTTCGGAAACAGCTAGCAATCAGCCCCAGCATTTT
15	.	.	TRBJ1-4	TRBV18	CASSRRQVPNEKLFF	TGTGCCAGCTCACGGAGACAGGTACCAAATGAAAAACTGTTTTTT
18	.	.	TRBJ1-3	TRBV9	CASSVNGGGLSSGNTIYF	TGTGCCAGCAGCGTAAACGGGGGAGGCCTGAGCTCTGGAAACACCATATATTTT
13	.	.	TRBJ1-1	TRBV5-5	CASSLDLITEAFF	TGTGCCAGCAGCTTGGATTTAATCACTGAAGCTTTCTTT
15	TRBD1	few	TRBJ1-2	TRBV5-1	CASGETGSLAYGYTF	TGCGCCAGCGGAGAGACAGGGTCCCTCGCCTATGGCTACACCTTC
18	TRBD2	.	TRBJ2-1	TRBV30	CAWSFGLAGSSSYNEQFF	TGTGCCTGGAGTTTTGGACTAGCGGGCTCGAGCTCCTACAATGAGCAGTTCTTC
14	.	.	TRBJ1-1	TRBV29-1	CSVLNSNPNTEAFF	TGCAGCGTCCTTAACAGTAATCCGAACACTGAAGCTTTCTTT
14	.	.	TRBJ1-6	TRBV5-4	CASSLAGSRSPLHF	TGTGCCAGCAGTCTCGCAGGTTCTCGTTCACCCCTCCACTTT
15	.	.	TRBJ2-1	TRBV5-4	CASSGGAGVYNEQFF	TGTGCCAGCAGCGGGGGGGCAGGGGTCTACAATGAGCAGTTCTTC
15	.	.	TRBJ2-1	TRBV28	CASRSGRHSYNEQFF	TGTGCCAGCAGGAGCGGGCGCCACTCCTACAATGAGCAGTTCTTC
16	.	.	TRBJ1-1	TRBV5-5	CASSLALGLMNTEAFF	TGTGCCAGCAGCTTGGCCCTGGGCTTGATGAACACTGAAGCTTTCTTT
16	TRBD1	once	TRBJ1-1	TRBV4-1	CASSQETGGAHTEAFF	TGCGCCAGCAGCCAAGAGACAGGGGGGGCGCACACTGAAGCTTTCTTT
14	.	once	TRBJ1-5	TRBV2	CASSRDYSNQPQHF	TGTGCCAGCAGCCGGGATTATAGCAATCAGCCCCAGCATTTT
14	TRBD1	once	TRBJ1-2	TRBV5-4	CASSRGQGEDGYTF	TGTGCCAGCAGCCGGGGACAGGGAGAAGATGGCTACACCTTC
14	TRBD1	.	TRBJ1-4	TRBV28	CASNAQGANEKLFF	TGTGCCAGCAACGCACAGGGGGCTAATGAAAAACTGTTTTTT
15	.	.	TRBJ1-1	TRBV5-1	CASSSSGVKEAEAFF	TGCGCCAGCAGCTCTTCAGGGGTTAAGGAGGCTGAAGCTTTCTTT
15	.	.	TRBJ1-1	TRBV18	CASSPGGRIRTEAFF	TGTGCCAGCTCACCCGGAGGGAGGATTAGGACTGAAGCTTTCTTT
12	.	.	TRBJ2-1	TRBV29-1	CSVREGEVGRFF	TGCAGCGTTCGTGAGGGAGAAGTCGGGCGGTTCTTC
16	TRBD2	.	TRBJ2-7	TRBV4-1	CASSQVGREKDYEQYF	TGCGCCAGCAGCCAAGTGGGGCGGGAGAAAGACTACGAGCAGTACTTC
12	.	.	TRBJ1-1	TRBV12-3/TRBV12-4	CASSAQGAEAFF	TGTGCCAGCAGTGCACAGGGCGCTGAAGCTTTCTTT
17	TRBD2	.	TRBJ2-1	TRBV19	CASSIRSGRAVEAEQFF	TGTGCCAGTAGTATAAGATCCGGGAGGGCCGTAGAGGCTGAGCAGTTCTTC
15	.	.	TRBJ1-5	TRBV5-8	CASSLVSGRVRPQHF	TGTGCCAGCAGCTTGGTGTCAGGGAGGGTCCGGCCCCAGCATTTT
15	TRBD2	few	TRBJ2-5	TRBV7-9	CASSSTSGFQETQYF	TGTGCCAGCAGCTCGACTAGCGGGTTCCAAGAGACCCAGTACTTC
15	.	.	TRBJ1-1	TRBV6-5	CASINGGLMNTEAFF	TGTGCCAGCATTAACGGGGGGCTCATGAACACTGAAGCTTTCTTT
14	.	.	TRBJ1-6	TRBV7-2	CASSLAGEQPPLHF	TGTGCCAGCAGCTTAGCGGGAGAGCAACCACCCCTCCACTTT
15	TRBD1	.	TRBJ2-3	TRBV28	CASSPPGGRGDTQYF	TGTGCCAGCAGTCCTCCAGGGGGCCGGGGAGATACGCAGTATTTT
16	TRBD2	once	TRBJ2-7	TRBV27	CASSTGTSRVSYEQYF	TGTGCCAGCAGTACCGGGACTAGCCGGGTTTCCTACGAGCAGTACTTC
14	.	.	TRBJ1-5	TRBV18	CASSPGGRNQPQHF	TGTGCCAGCTCACCGGGGGGACGCAATCAGCCCCAGCATTTT
16	TRBD2	.	TRBJ2-3	TRBV2	CASSGLAGGGIDTQYF	TGTGCCAGCAGTGGCCTAGCGGGGGGAGGGATAGATACGCAGTATTTT
16	TRBD2	.	TRBJ2-3	TRBV5-1	CASQPGGSSGTDTQYF	TGCGCCAGCCAGCCCGGCGGGAGTTCCGGCACAGATACGCAGTATTTT
16	TRBD1	.	TRBJ1-1	TRBV6-2/TRBV6-3	CASSSGTGWSGTEAFF	TGTGCCAGCAGCTCCGGGACAGGGTGGAGCGGCACTGAAGCTTTCTTT
14	TRBD1	once	TRBJ2-3	TRBV4-3	CASSTRTGWDTQYF	TGCGCCAGCAGCACCCGGACAGGGTGGGATACGCAGTATTTT
13	.	.	TRBJ2-5	TRBV27	CASSRLPEETQYF	TGTGCCAGCAGCCGTCTACCCGAAGAGACCCAGTACTTC